The clone carrying this T cell receptor (beta chain) came up many times. A library prepared for alpha chains yielded this beta chain as an off-target read; its size is of little meaning. Time point described: sample taken at primary tumor resection. The roughly 66 donors had untreated early-stage non-small cell lung cancer. Unsorted samples of tumor, nontumor lung or frozen PBMC had their whole RNA sequenced. V shed 9 bases and J shed 2 bases, with 24 bases lying between them. The CDR3 loop spans 17 amino acids. Per germline, CDR1 SGHTA and CDR2 FQGNSA. These data are taken from a study of spatial heterogeneity in lung cancer. All TCR cDNA molecules were individually tagged with a unique molecular identifier. TCRdb processed the 5' RACE reads anew with MiXCR; each CDR3 protein has one entry. The sample has approximately 15,000 distinct CDR3 sequences; roughly 4% are singletons.

The clonotype originates from a male donor with early-stage non-small cell lung cancer. The sequenced sample was normal lung tissue next to the tumor, obtained at surgery. This chain links TRBV7-2 with TRBJ2-3; perhaps TRBD1 as D (7 bases). The CDR3 DNA is TGTGCCAGAGCCCAGGGGGGCAGCGGGTTACCCACAGATACGCAGTATTTT. It translates to CARAQGGSGLPTDTQYF. The whole variable domain, filled in from reference TRBV7-2 and TRBJ2-3, reads GAGVSQSPSNKVTEKGKDVELRCDPISGHTALYWYRQSLGQGLEFLIYFQGNSAPDKSGLPSDRFSAERTGGSVSTLTIQRTQQEDSAVYLCARAQGGSGLPTDTQYFGPGTRLTVL.